This TCR beta chain was sequenced during a study of control samples from healthy donors and cancer patients. CDR3 size: 15 residues. Germline V gene data show CDR1 as SNHLY and CDR2 as FYNNEI. V trimming: 8 bases; J trimming: 7 bases; junction bases outside the gene matches: 12. Libraries were prepared by immunoSEQ multiplex PCR; TCRdb keeps only in-frame clonotypes and omits some of them. The repertoire has about 140,000 clones, less than 95% of them found once; the top ten carry approximately 6.8%. The receptor was isolated from a man between 18 and 35 years old in good health. The chain couples TRBV2 to TRBJ2-1; 9 bases agree with TRBD2. The specimen sequenced was blood. The CDR3 DNA reads as TGTGCCAGCGGGAAGGGAAGCGGGGGGTTGAATGAGCAGTTCTTC. The encoded protein is CASGKGSGGLNEQFF.